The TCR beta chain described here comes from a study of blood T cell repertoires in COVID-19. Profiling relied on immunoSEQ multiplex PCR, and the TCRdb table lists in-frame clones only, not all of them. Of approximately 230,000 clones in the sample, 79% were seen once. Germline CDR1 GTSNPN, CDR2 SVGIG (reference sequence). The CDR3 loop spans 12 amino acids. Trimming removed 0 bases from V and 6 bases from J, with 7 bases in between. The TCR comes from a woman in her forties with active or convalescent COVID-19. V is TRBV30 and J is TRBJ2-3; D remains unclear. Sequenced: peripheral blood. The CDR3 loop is CAWSVITDTQYF. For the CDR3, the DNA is TGTGCCTGGAGTGTAATAACTGATACGCAGTATTTT.